Listed here are 2 T cell receptor beta chains from one sample, sequenced in a study of T cell responses to AZD1222 COVID-19 vaccine. Data came from immunoSEQ multiplex PCR; TCRdb stores just in-frame clones and leaves some out. Altogether around 150,000 clones are present, around nine tenths being singletons, with the ten largest covering 1.5% to 2%. The sample here was peripheral blood, taken on day 0 of AZD1222 vaccination. The receptors shown here come from an adult in good health.

The V call is TRBV10-3, the J call TRBJ1-1, with TRBD1 matching 7 bases. Trimming took 4 bases from V and 7 from J; bases not matched to a gene: 6. Germline CDR1 reads ENHRY; CDR2 reads SYGVKD. CDR3 length: 13 residues. The DNA of the CDR3 is TGTGCCATCAGTGGATCAGGGGGGGGTGAAGCTTTCTTT. It translates to CAISGSGGGEAFF.

The chain is built from TRBV12-3 or TRBV12-4 and TRBJ2-5, with no clear D. The CDR3 totals 13 residues. The V and J ends lost 7 bases and 0 bases respectively, with 9 bases between them. CDR3 loop: CASTGLDQETQYF. The DNA of the CDR3 is TGTGCCAGCACCGGGCTGGACCAAGAGACCCAGTACTTC.